This T cell receptor (beta chain) was obtained from a study of T cell responses to AZD1222 COVID-19 vaccine. Study-wide background: Researchers grouped second doses given at about 4 or about 12 weeks into one pool.

Germline V gene sequence: CDR1 LNHDA, CDR2 SQIVND (reference sequence). V was cut by 3 bases and J by 5 bases, with 14 bases left in between. The CDR3 is 15 amino acids. Sequencing was performed with immunoSEQ multiplex PCR; in TCRdb, only in-frame clones are kept and a portion is missing. The repertoire includes about 67,000 clones, 80% to 90% of them detected once, and 20% to 25% sits in the top ten. Whole-study results and caveats: Repertoires in all cases were sampled only once the peak T cell response had passed. AZD1222 recipients seropositive at baseline numbered only 5 or 6.

Points on this clone: Its antigen is as yet unknown.

This sequence joins TRBV19 and TRBJ1-5; D may be TRBD1 (5 bases). The starting material was peripheral blood, obtained on day 0 of AZD1222 vaccination. This receptor was taken from an adult in good health. CDR3 residues: CASSMRQGGDQPQHF. The CDR3 DNA is TGTGCCAGTAGTATGCGGCAGGGAGGCGATCAGCCCCAGCATTTT.